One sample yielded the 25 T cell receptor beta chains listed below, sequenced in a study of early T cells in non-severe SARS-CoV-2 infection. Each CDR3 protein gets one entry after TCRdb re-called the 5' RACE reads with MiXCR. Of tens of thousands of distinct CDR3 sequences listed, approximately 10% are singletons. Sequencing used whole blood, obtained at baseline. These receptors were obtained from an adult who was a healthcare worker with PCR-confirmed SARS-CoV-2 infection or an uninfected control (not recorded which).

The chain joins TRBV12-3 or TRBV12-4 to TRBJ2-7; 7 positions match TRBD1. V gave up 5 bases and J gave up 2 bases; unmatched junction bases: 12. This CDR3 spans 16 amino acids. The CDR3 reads CASSPDFRTGAYEQYF. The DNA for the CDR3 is TGTGCCAGCAGTCCCGATTTCCGGACAGGAGCCTACGAGCAGTACTTC.

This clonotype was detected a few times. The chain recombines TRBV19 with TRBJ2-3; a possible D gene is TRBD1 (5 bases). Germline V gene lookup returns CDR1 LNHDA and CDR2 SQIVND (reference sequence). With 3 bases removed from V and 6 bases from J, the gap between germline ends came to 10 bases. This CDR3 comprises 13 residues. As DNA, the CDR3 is TGTGCCAGTAGTATCTCCAGGGTGGATACGCAGTATTTT. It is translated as CASSISRVDTQYF.

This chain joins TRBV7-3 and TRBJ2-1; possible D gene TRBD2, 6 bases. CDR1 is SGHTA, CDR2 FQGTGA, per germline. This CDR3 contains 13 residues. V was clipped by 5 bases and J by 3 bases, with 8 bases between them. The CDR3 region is CASSASVYNEQFF. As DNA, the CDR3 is TGTGCCAGCAGCGCTAGCGTCTACAATGAGCAGTTCTTC.

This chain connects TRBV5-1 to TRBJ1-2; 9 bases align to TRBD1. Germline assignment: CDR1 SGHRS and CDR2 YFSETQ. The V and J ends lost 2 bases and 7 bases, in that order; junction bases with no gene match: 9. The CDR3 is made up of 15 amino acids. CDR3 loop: CASSLAPGTGSGYTF. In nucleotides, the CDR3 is TGCGCCAGCAGCTTAGCCCCCGGGACAGGGTCTGGCTACACCTTC.

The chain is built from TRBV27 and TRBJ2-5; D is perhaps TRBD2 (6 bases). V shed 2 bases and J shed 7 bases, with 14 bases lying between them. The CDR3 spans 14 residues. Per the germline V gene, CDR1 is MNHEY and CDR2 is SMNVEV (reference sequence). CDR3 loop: CASSLAGTVRTQYF. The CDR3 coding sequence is TGTGCCAGCAGTTTAGCCGGGACTGTTAGGACCCAGTACTTC.

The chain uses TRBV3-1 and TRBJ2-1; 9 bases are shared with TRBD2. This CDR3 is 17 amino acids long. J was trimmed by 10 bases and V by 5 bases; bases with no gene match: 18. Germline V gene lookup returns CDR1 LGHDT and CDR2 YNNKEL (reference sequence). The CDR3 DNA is TGTGCCAGCAGCTGGGCCTTAGCGGGAGCTCTCCCTGGGGAGCAGTTCTTC. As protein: CASSWALAGALPGEQFF.

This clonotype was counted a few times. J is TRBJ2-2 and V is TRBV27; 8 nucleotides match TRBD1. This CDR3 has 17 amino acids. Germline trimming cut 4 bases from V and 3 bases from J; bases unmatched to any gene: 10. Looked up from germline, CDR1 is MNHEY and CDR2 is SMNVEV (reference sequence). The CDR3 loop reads CASSSDQGARDTGELFF. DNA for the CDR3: TGTGCCAGCAGTTCAGACCAGGGGGCGCGGGACACCGGGGAGCTGTTTTTT.

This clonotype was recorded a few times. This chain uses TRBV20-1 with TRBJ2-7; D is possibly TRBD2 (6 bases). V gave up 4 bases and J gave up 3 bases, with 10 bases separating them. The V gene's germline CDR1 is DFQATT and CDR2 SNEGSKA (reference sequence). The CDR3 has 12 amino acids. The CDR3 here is CSAKAGIYEQYF. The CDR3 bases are TGCAGTGCTAAGGCGGGAATCTACGAGCAGTACTTC.

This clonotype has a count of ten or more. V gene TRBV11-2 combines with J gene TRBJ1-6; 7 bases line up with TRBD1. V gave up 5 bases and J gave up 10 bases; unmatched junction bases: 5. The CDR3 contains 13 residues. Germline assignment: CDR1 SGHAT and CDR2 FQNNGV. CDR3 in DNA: TGTGCCAGCAGCGAATTACAGGGGTCACCCCTCCACTTT. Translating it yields CASSELQGSPLHF.

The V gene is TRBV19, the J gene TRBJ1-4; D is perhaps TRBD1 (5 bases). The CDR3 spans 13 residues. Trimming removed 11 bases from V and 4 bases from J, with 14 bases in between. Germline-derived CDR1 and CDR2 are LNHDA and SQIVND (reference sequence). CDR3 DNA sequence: TGTGCCTCCCGGGCGGGGGGTAATGAAAAACTGTTTTTT. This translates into CASRAGGNEKLFF. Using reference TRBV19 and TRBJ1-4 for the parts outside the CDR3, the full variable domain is DGGITQSPKYLFRKEGQNVTLSCEQNLNHDAMYWYRQDPGQGLRLIYYSQIVNDFQKGDIAEGYSVSREKKESFPLTVTSAQKNPTAFYLCASRAGGNEKLFFGSGTQLSVL.

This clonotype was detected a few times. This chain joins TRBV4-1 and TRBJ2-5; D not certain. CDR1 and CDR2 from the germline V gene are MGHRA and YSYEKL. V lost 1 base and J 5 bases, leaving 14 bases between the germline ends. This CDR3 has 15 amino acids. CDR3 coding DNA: TGCGCCAGCAGCCAAGTGACGGCTAGGAAGGAGACCCAGTACTTC. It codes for CASSQVTARKETQYF.

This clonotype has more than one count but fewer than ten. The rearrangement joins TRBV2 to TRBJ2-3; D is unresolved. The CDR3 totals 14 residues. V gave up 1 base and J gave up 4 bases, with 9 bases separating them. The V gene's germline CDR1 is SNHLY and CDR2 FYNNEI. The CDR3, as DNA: TGTGCCAGCAGTGAAGGCGAAACCCCAGATACGCAGTATTTT. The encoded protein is CASSEGETPDTQYF.

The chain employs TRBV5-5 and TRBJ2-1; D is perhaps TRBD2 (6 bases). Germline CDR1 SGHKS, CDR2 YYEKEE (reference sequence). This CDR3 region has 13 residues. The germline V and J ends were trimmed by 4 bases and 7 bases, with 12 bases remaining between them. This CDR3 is CASSPTGVNEQFF. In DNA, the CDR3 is TGTGCCAGCAGCCCCACGGGGGTTAATGAGCAGTTCTTC. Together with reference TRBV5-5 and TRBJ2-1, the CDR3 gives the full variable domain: DAGVTQSPTHLIKTRGQQVTLRCSPISGHKSVSWYQQVLGQGPQFIFQYYEKEERGRGNFPDRFSARQFPNYSSELNVNALLLGDSALYLCASSPTGVNEQFFGPGTRLTVL.

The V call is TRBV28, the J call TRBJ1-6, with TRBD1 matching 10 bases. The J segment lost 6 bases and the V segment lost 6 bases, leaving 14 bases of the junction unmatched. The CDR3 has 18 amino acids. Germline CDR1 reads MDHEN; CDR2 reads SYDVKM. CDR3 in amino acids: CASRLPIGTGVRNSPLHF. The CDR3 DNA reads TGTGCCAGCAGACTACCGATCGGGACAGGGGTCCGTAATTCACCCCTCCACTTT. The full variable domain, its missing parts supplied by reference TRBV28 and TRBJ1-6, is DVKVTQSSRYLVKRTGEKVFLECVQDMDHENMFWYRQDPGLGLRLIYFSYDVKMKEKGDIPEGYSVSREKKERFSLILESASTNQTSMYLCASRLPIGTGVRNSPLHFGNGTRLTVT.

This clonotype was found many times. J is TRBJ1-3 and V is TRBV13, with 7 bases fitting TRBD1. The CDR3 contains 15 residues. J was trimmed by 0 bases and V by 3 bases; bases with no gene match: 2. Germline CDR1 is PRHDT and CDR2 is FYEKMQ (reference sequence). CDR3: CASSLTGNSGNTIYF. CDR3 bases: TGTGCCAGCAGCTTGACAGGGAACTCTGGAAACACCATATATTTT.

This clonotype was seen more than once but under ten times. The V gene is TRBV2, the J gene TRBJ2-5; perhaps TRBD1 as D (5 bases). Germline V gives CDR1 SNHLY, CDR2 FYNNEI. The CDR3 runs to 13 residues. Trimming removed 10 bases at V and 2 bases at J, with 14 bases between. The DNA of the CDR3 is TGTGCCACCAAGCCCAGGGTTCAAGAGACCCAGTACTTC. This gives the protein CATKPRVQETQYF.

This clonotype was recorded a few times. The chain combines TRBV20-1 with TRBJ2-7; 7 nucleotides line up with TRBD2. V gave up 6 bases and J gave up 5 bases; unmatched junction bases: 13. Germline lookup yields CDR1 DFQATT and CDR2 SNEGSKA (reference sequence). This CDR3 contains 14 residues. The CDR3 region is CSAAGRDLTHEQYF. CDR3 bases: TGCAGTGCAGCGGGACGCGATTTGACCCACGAGCAGTACTTC.

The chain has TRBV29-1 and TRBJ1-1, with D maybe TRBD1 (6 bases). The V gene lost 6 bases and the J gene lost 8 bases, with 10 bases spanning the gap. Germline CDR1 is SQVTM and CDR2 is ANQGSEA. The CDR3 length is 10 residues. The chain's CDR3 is CSVGDREAFF. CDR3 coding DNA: TGCAGCGTGGGAGACAGGGAAGCTTTCTTT.

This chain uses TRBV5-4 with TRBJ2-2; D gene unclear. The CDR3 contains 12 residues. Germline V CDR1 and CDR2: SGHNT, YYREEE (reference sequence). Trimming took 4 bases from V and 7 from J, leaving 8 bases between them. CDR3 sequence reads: CASSLINGELFF. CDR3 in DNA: TGTGCCAGCAGCCTTATTAACGGGGAGCTGTTTTTT.

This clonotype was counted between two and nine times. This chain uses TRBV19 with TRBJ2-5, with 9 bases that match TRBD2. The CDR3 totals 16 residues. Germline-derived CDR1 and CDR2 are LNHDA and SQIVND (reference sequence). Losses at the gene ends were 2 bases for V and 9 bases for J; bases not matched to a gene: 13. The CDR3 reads CASSIYSGGTKRPQYF. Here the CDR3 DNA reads TGTGCCAGTAGTATATACAGCGGGGGGACCAAGAGACCCCAGTACTTC. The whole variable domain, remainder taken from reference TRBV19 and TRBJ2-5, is DGGITQSPKYLFRKEGQNVTLSCEQNLNHDAMYWYRQDPGQGLRLIYYSQIVNDFQKGDIAEGYSVSREKKESFPLTVTSAQKNPTAFYLCASSIYSGGTKRPQYFGPGTRLLVL.

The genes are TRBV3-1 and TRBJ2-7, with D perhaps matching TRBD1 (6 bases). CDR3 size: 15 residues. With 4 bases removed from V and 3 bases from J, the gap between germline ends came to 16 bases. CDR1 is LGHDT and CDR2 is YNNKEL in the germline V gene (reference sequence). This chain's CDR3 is CASSPGYGGHYEQYF. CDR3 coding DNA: TGTGCCAGCAGCCCGGGGTATGGGGGCCACTACGAGCAGTACTTC.

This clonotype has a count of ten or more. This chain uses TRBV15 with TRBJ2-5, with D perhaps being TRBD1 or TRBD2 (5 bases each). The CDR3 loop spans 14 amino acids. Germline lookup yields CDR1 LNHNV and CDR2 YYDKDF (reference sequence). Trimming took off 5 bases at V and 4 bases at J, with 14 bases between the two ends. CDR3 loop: CATSPGRKSETQYF. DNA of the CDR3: TGTGCCACCAGCCCGGGACGGAAGTCAGAGACCCAGTACTTC.

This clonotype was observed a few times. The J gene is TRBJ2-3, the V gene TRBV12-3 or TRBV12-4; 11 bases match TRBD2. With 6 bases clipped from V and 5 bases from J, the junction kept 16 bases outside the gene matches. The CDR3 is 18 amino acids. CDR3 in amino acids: CASSPSYRTSGYRDTQYF. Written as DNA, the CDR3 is TGTGCCAGCAGCCCATCTTATAGGACTAGCGGGTACAGAGATACGCAGTATTTT.

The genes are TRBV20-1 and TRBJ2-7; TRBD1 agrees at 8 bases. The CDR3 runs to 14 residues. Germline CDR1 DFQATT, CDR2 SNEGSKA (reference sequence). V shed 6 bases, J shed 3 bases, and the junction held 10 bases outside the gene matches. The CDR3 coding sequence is TGCAGTGCCACAACGGGACAGGCGTTCTACGAGCAGTACTTC. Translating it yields CSATTGQAFYEQYF.

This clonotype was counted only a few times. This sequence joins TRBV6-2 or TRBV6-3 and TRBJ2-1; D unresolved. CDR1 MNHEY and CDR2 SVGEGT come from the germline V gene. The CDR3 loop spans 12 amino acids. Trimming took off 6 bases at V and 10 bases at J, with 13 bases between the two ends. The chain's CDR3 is CASRPYGREQFF. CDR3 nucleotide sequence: TGTGCCAGCAGACCCTATGGACGGGAGCAGTTCTTC.